This record looks at one T cell receptor (beta chain) sequence and its context. The CDR3 has 13 amino acids. With 6 bases removed from V and 0 bases from J, the gap between germline ends came to 6 bases. Germline CDR1 and CDR2: SQVTM and ANQGSEA. The data were obtained in a study of early T cells in non-severe SARS-CoV-2 infection. In TCRdb, the 5' RACE reads were re-called with MiXCR into one record per CDR3 protein. The sample carries 80,000 or so distinct CDR3 sequences, roughly 10% recorded once. The sequence was obtained from an adult who was a healthcare worker with PCR-confirmed SARS-CoV-2 infection or an uninfected control (not recorded which). The chain has TRBV29-1 and TRBJ2-6; D gene uncertain. Sequenced material: whole blood, taken at baseline. The CDR3 sequence: CSVSYSGANVLTF. The CDR3 coding sequence is TGCAGCGTCTCCTACTCTGGGGCCAACGTCCTGACTTTC.